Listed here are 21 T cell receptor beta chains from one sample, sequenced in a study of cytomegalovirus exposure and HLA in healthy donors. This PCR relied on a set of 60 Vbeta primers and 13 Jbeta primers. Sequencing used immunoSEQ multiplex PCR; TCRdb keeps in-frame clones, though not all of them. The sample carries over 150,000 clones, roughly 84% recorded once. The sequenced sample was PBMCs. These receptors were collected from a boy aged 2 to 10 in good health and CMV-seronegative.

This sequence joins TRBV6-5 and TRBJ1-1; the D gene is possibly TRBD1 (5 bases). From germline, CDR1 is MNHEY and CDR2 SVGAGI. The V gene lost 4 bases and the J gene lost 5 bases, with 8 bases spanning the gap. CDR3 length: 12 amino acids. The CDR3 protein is CASSWGGTEAFF. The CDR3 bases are TGTGCCAGCAGTTGGGGGGGGACTGAAGCTTTCTTT.

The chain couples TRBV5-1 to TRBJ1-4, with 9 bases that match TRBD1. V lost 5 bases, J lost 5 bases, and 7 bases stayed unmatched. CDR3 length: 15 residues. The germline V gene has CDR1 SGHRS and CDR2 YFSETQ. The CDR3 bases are TGCGCCAGCAGGCCACAGGGGGCGCGGAATGAAAAACTGTTTTTT. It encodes CASRPQGARNEKLFF. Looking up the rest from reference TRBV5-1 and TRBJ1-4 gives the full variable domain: KAGVTQTPRYLIKTRGQQVTLSCSPISGHRSVSWYQQTPGQGLQFLFEYFSETQRNKGNFPGRFSGRQFSNSRSEMNVSTLELGDSALYLCASRPQGARNEKLFFGSGTQLSVL.

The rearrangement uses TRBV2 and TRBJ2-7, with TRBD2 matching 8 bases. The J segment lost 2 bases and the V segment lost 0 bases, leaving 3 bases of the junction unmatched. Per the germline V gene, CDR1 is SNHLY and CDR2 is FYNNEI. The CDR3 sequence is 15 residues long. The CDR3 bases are TGTGCCAGCAGTGAAGCCTTGCGGGGGGCCTACGAGCAGTACTTC. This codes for CASSEALRGAYEQYF.

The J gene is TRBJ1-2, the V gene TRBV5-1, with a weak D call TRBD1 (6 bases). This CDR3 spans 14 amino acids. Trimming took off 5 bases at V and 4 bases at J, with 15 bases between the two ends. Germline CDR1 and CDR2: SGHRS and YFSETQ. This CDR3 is CASRREPGVYGYTF. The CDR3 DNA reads TGCGCCAGCAGAAGAGAACCAGGGGTCTATGGCTACACCTTC.

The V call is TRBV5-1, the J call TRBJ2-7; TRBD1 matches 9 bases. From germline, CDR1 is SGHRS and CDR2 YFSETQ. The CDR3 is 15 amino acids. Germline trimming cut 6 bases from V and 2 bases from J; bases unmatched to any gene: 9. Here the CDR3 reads CASNPAQGAAYEQYF. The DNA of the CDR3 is TGCGCCAGCAACCCAGCACAGGGGGCGGCCTACGAGCAGTACTTC.

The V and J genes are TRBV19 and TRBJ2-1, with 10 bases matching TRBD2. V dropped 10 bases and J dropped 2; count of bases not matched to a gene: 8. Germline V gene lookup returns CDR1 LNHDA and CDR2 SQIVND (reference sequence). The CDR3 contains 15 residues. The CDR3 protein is CATKAGLAAYNEQFF. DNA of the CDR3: TGTGCCACCAAGGCCGGACTAGCGGCCTACAATGAGCAGTTCTTC.

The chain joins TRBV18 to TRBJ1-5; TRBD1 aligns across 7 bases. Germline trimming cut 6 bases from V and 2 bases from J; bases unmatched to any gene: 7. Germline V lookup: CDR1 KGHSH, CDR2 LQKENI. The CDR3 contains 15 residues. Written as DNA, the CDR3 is TGTGCCAGCTCGGAAGGACAGGCCGGCAATCAGCCCCAGCATTTT. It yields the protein CASSEGQAGNQPQHF.

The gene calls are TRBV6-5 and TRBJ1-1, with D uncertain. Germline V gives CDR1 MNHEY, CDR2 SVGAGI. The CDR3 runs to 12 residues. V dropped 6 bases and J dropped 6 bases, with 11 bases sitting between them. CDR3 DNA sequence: TGTGCCAGCAGCCAGAGGTTGTCTGAAGCTTTCTTT. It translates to CASSQRLSEAFF.

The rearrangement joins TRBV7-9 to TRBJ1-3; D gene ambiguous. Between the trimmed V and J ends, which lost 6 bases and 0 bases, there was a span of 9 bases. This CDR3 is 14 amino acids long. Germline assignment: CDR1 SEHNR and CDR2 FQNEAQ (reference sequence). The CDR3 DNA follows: TGTGCCAGCAGGTCCGCCAGCTCTGGAAACACCATATATTTT. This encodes CASRSASSGNTIYF.

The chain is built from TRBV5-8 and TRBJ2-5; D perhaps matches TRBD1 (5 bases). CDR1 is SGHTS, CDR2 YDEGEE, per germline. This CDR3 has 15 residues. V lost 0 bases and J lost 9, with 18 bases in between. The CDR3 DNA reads TGTGCCAGCAGCTTGGCTCGTATCCCCGAAGGGGCCCAGTACTTC. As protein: CASSLARIPEGAQYF.

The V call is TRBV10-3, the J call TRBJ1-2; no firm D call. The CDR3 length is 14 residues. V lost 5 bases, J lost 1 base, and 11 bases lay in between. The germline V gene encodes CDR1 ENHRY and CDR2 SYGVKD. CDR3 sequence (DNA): TGTGCCATCAGTCGAGTCGGAGTTAACTATGGCTACACCTTC. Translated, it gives CAISRVGVNYGYTF.

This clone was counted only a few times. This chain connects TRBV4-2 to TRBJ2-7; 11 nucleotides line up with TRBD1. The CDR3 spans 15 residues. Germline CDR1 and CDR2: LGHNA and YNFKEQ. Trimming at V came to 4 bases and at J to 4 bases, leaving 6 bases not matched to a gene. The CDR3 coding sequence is TGTGCCAGCAGCCCCTGGGACAGGGGGGGTTACGAGCAGTACTTC. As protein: CASSPWDRGGYEQYF.

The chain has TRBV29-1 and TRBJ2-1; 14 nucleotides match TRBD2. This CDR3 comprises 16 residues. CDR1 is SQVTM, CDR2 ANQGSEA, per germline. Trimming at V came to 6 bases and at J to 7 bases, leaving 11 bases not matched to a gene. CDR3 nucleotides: TGCAGCGTCAATAAGAGACTAGCGGGAGGGCCTAATGAGCAGTTCTTC. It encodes CSVNKRLAGGPNEQFF.

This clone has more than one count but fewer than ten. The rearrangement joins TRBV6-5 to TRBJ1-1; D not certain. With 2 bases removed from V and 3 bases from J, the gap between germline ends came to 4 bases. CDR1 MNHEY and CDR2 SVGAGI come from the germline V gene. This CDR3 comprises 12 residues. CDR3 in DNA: TGTGCCAGCAGTTACCGGGACACTGAAGCTTTCTTT. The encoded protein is CASSYRDTEAFF.

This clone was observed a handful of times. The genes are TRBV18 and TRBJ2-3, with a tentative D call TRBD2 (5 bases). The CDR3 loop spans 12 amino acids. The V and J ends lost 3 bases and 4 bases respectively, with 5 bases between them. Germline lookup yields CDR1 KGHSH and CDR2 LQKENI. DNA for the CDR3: TGTGCCAGCTCACCTAGCGCAGATACGCAGTATTTT. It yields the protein CASSPSADTQYF. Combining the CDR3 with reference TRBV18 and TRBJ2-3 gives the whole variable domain NAGVMQNPRHLVRRRGQEARLRCSPMKGHSHVYWYRQLPEEGLKFMVYLQKENIIDESGMPKERFSAEFPKEGPSILRIQQVVRGDSAAYFCASSPSADTQYFGPGTRLTVL.

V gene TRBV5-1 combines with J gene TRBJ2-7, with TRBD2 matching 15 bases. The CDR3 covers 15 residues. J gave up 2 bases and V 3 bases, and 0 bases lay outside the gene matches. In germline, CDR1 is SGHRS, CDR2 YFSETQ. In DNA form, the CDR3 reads TGCGCCAGCAGCTGGACTAGCGGGAGGGCCTACGAGCAGTACTTC. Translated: CASSWTSGRAYEQYF.

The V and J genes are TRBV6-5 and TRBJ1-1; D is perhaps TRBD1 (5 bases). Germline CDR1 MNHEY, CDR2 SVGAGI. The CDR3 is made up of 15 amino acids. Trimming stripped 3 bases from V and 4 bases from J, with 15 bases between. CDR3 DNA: TGTGCCAGCAGTTATTTATCCCAGGGTAGCACTGAAGCTTTCTTT. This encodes CASSYLSQGSTEAFF.

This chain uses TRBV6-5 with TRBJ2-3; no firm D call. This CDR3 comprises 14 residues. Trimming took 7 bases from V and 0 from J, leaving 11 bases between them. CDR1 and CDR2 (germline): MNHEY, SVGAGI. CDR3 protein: CASTAQFSTDTQYF. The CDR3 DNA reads TGTGCCAGCACCGCGCAATTTAGCACAGATACGCAGTATTTT.

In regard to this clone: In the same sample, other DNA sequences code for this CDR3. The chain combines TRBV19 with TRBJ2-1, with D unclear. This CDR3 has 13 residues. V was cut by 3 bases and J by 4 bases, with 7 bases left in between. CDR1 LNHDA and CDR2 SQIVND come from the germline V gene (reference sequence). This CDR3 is CASSIGQYNEQFF. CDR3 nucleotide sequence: TGTGCCAGTAGTATCGGTCAATACAATGAGCAGTTCTTC.

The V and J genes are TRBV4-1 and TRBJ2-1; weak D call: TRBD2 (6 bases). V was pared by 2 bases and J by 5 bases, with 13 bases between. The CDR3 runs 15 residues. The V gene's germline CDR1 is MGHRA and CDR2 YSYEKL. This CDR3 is CASSQTGEGDNEQFF. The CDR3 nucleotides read TGCGCCAGCAGCCAAACGGGGGAAGGGGACAATGAGCAGTTCTTC.

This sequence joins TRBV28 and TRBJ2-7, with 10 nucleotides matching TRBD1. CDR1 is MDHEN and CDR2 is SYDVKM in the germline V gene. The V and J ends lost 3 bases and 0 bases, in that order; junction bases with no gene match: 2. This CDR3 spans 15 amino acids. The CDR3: CASSFGTGVSYEQYF. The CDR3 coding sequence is TGTGCCAGCAGTTTTGGGACAGGGGTCTCCTACGAGCAGTACTTC.